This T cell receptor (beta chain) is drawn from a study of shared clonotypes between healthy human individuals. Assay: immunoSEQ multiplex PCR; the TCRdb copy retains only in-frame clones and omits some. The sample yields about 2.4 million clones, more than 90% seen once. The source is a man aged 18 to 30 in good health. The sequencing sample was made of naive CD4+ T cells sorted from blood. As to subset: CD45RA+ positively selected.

The CDR3: CASRGLLNTGELFF. In nucleotides, the CDR3 is TGCGCCAGTCGAGGACTACTGAACACCGGGGAGCTGTTTTTT. The gene calls are TRBV4-3 and TRBJ2-2; D might be TRBD2 (6 bases). The CDR3 contains 14 residues. V dropped 9 bases and J dropped 1 base, with 12 bases sitting between them. Germline CDR1 reads LGHNA; CDR2 reads YSLEER.